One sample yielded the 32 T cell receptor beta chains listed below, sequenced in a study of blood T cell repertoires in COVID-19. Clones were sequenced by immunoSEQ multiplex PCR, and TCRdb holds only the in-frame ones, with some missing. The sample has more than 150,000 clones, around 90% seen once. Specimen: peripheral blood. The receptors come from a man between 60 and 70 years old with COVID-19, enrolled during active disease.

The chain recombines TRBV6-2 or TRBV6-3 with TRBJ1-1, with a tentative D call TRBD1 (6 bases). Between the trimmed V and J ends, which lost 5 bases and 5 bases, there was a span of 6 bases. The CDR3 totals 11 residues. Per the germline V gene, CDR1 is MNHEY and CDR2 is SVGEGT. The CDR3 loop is CASSQGTEAFF. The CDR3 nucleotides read TGTGCCAGCAGTCAGGGGACTGAAGCTTTCTTT.

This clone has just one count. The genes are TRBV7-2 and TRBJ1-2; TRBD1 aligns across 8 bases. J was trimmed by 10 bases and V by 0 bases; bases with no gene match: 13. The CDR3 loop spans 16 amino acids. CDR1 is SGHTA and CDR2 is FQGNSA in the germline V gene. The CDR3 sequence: CASSLAIGTGGRIYTF. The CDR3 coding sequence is TGTGCCAGCAGCTTAGCAATCGGGACAGGAGGGAGGATCTACACCTTC.

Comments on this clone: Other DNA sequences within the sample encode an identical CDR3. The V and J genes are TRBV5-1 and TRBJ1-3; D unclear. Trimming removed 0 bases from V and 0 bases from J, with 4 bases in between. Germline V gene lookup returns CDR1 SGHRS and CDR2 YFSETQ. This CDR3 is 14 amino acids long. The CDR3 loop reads CASSLDYSGNTIYF. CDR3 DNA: TGCGCCAGCAGCTTGGATTACTCTGGAAACACCATATATTTT.

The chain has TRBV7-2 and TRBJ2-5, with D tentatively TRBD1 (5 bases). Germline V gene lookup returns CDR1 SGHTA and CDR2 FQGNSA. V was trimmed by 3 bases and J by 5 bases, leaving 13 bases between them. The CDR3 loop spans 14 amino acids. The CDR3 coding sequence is TGTGCCAGCAGCTTTGGGGCTAGTGTGGAGACCCAGTACTTC. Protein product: CASSFGASVETQYF.

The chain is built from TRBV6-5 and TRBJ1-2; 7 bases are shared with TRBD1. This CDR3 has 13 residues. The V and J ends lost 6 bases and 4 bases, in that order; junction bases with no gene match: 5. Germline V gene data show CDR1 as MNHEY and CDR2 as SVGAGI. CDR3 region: CASRTTGVYGYTF. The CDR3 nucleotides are TGTGCCAGCAGGACCACAGGGGTCTATGGCTACACCTTC.

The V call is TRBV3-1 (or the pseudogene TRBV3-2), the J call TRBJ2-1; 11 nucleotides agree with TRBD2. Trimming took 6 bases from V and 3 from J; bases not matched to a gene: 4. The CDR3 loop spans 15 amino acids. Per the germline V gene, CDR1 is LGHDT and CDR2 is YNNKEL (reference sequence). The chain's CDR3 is CASRQLAGVYNEQFF. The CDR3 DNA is TGTGCCAGCAGGCAACTAGCGGGAGTCTACAATGAGCAGTTCTTC.

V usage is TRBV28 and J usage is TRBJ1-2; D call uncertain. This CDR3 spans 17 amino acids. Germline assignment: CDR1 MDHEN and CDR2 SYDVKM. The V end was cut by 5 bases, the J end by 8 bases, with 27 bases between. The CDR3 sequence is CASSQLWGPLTGKGYTF. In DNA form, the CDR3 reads TGTGCCAGCAGTCAACTATGGGGTCCTCTTACGGGGAAAGGCTACACCTTC.

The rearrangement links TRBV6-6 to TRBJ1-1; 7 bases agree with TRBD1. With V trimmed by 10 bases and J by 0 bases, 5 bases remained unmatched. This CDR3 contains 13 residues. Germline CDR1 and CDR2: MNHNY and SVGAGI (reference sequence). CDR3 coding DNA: TGTGCCACCACGGGACAGATGAACACTGAAGCTTTCTTT. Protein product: CATTGQMNTEAFF.

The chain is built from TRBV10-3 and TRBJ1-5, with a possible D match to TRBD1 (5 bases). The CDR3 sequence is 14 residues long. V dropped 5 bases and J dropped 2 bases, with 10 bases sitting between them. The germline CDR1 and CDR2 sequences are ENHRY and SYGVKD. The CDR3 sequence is CAISSQGGNQPQHF. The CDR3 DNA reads TGTGCCATCAGTTCGCAGGGCGGCAATCAGCCCCAGCATTTT.

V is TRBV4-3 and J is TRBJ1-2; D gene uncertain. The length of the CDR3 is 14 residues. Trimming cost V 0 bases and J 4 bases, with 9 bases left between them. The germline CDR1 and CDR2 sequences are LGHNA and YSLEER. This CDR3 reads CASSQERQAYGYTF. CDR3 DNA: TGCGCCAGCAGCCAAGAACGCCAGGCCTATGGCTACACCTTC.

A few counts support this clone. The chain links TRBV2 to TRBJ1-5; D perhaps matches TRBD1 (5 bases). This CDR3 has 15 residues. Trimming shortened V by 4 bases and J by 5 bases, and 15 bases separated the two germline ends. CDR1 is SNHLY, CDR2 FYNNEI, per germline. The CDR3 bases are TGTGCCAGCAGTGGTCGGCAGGGTTTATATCAGCCCCAGCATTTT. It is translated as CASSGRQGLYQPQHF.

In nucleotides, the CDR3 is TGTGCCAGCAGTTACTCGGCGGGGGGGACTGGCTACACCTTC. Amino acid sequence: CASSYSAGGTGYTF. The chain links TRBV6-6 to TRBJ1-2; D might be TRBD1 (5 bases). The germline gives CDR1 MNHNY, CDR2 SVGAGI (reference sequence). V was clipped by 0 bases and J by 7 bases, with 12 bases between them. There are 14 residues in the CDR3.

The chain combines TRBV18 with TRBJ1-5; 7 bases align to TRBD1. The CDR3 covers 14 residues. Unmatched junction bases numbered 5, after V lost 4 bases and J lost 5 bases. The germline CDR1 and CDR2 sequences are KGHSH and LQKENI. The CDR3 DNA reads TGTGCCAGCTCACAAATCGACAGGGATCAGCCCCAGCATTTT. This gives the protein CASSQIDRDQPQHF.

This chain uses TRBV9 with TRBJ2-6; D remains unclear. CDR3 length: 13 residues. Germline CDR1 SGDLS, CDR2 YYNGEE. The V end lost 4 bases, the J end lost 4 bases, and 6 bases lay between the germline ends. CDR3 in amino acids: CASSSSGANVLTF. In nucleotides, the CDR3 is TGTGCCAGCAGCTCATCCGGGGCCAACGTCCTGACTTTC. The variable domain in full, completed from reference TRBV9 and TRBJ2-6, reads DSGVTQTPKHLITATGQRVTLRCSPRSGDLSVYWYQQSLDQGLQFLIQYYNGEERAKGNILERFSAQQFPDLHSELNLSSLELGDSALYFCASSSSGANVLTFGAGSRLTVL.

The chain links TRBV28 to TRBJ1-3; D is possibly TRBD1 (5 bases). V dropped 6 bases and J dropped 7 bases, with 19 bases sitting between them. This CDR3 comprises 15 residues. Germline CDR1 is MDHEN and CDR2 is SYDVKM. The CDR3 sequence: CASRDRTGGRNTIYF. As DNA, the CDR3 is TGTGCCAGCAGGGACCGGACGGGGGGTAGGAACACCATATATTTT. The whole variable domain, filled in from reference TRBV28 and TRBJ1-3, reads DVKVTQSSRYLVKRTGEKVFLECVQDMDHENMFWYRQDPGLGLRLIYFSYDVKMKEKGDIPEGYSVSREKKERFSLILESASTNQTSMYLCASRDRTGGRNTIYFGEGSWLTVV.

The CDR3 region is CSARNSEAFF. The CDR3 region has the DNA TGCAGTGCTAGAAACAGCGAAGCTTTCTTT. The J gene is TRBJ1-1, the V gene TRBV20-1, with unresolved D. Germline-derived CDR1 and CDR2 are DFQATT and SNEGSKA (reference sequence). V was pared by 2 bases and J by 8 bases, with 6 bases between. The CDR3 loop spans 10 amino acids.

The CDR3 loop reads CASSSHTDTQYF. CDR3 DNA sequence: TGTGCCAGCAGTTCCCACACAGATACGCAGTATTTT. The chain joins TRBV6-2 or TRBV6-3 to TRBJ2-3; D unresolved. V dropped 4 bases and J dropped 2 bases, with 4 bases sitting between them. Germline CDR1 MNHEY, CDR2 SVGEGT. This CDR3 spans 12 amino acids.

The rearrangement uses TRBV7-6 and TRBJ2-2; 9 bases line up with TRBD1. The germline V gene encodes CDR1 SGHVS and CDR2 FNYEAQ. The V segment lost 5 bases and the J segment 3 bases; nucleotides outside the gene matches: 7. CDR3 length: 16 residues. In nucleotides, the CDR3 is TGTGCCAGCAGCCCCGGACAGGGGAAAGACACCGGGGAGCTGTTTTTT. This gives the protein CASSPGQGKDTGELFF.

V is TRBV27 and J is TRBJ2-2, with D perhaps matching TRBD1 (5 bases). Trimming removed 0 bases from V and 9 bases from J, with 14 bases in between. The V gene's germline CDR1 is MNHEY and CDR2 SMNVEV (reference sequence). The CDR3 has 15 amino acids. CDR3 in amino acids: CASSLSSDRGRELFF. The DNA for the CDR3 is TGTGCCAGCAGTTTATCGAGCGACAGAGGCCGGGAGCTGTTTTTT.

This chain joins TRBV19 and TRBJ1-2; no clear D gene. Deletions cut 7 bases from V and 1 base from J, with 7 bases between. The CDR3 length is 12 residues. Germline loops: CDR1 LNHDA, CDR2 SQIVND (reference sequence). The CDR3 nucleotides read TGTGCCAGTATCGGGAATAACTATGGCTACACCTTC. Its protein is CASIGNNYGYTF.

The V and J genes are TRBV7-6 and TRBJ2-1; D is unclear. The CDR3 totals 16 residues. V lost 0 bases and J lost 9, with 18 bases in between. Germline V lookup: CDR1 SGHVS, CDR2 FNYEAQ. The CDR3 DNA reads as TGTGCCAGCAGCTTAGCTTCCCTGAGGAGCGCTGGTGAGCAGTTCTTC. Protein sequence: CASSLASLRSAGEQFF.

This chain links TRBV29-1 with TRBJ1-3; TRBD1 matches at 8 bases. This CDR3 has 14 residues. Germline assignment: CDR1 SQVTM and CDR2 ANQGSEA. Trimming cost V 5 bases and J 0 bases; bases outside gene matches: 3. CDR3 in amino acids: CSVRQGTSGNTIYF. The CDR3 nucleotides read TGCAGCGTTCGACAGGGGACCTCTGGAAACACCATATATTTT. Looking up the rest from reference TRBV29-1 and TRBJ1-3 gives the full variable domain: SAVISQKPSRDICQRGTSLTIQCQVDSQVTMMFWYRQQPGQSLTLIATANQGSEATYESGFVIDKFPISRPNLTFSTLTVSNMSPEDSSIYLCSVRQGTSGNTIYFGEGSWLTVV.

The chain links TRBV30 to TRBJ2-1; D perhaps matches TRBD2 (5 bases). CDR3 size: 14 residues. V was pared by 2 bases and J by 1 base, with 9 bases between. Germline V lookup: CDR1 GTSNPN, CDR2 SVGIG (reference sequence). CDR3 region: CAWSRRDSYNEQFF. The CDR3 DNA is TGTGCCTGGAGTCGACGGGATTCCTACAATGAGCAGTTCTTC.

The CDR3 nucleotides read TGTGCCAGTAGTCCCCTGGCGGGAGGGGTAGATACGCAGTATTTT. Protein product: CASSPLAGGVDTQYF. This chain connects TRBV19 to TRBJ2-3; TRBD2 agrees at 9 bases. CDR1 and CDR2 (germline): LNHDA, SQIVND (reference sequence). Trimming at V came to 5 bases and at J to 5 bases, leaving 8 bases not matched to a gene. The CDR3 totals 15 residues.

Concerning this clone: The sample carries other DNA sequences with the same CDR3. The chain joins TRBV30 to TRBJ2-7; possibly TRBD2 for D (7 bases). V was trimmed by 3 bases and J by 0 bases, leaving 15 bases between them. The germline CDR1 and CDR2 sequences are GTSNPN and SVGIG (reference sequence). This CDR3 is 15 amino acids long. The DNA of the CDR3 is TGTGCCTGGAGAGGGAGGGGGGGGAGCTCCTACGAGCAGTACTTC. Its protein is CAWRGRGGSSYEQYF.

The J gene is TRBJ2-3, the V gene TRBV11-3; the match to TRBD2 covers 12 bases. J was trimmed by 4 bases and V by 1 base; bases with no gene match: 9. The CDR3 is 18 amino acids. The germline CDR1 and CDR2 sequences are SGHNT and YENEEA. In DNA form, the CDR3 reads TGTGCCAGCAGCTTAGGTGCTAGCGGGAGGGCCTTCGCAGATACGCAGTATTTT. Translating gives CASSLGASGRAFADTQYF.

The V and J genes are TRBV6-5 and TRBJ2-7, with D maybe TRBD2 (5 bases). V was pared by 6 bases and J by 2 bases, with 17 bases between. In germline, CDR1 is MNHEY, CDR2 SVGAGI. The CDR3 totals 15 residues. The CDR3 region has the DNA TGTGCCAGCAGCTTTCAGTCGGGATCAACCTACGAGCAGTACTTC. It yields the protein CASSFQSGSTYEQYF.

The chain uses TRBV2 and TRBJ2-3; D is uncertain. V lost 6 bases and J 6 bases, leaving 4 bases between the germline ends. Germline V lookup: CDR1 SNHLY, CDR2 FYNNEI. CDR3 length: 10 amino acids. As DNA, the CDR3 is TGTGCCAGCAGCCGGGATACGCAGTATTTT. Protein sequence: CASSRDTQYF. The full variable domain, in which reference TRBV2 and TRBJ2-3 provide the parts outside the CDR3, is EPEVTQTPSHQVTQMGQEVILRCVPISNHLYFYWYRQILGQKVEFLVSFYNNEISEKSEIFDDQFSVERPDGSNFTLKIRSTKLEDSAMYFCASSRDTQYFGPGTRLTVL.

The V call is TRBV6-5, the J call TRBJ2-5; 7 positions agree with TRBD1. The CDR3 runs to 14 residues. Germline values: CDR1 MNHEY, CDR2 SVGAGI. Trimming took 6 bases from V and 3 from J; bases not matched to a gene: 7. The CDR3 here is CASRRTQGKETQYF. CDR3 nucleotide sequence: TGTGCCAGCAGACGGACACAGGGGAAAGAGACCCAGTACTTC.

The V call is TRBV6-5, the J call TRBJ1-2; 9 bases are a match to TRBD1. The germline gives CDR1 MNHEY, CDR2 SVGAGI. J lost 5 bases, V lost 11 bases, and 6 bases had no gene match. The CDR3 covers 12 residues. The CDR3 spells CAGRTGAYGYTF. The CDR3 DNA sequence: TGTGCCGGACGGACAGGGGCTTATGGCTACACCTTC.

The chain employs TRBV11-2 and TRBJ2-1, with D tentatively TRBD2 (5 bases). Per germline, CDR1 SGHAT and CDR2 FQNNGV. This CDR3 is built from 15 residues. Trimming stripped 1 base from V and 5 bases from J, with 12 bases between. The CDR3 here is CASSLVGVRNNEQFF. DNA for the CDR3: TGTGCCAGCAGCTTAGTGGGAGTTAGAAACAATGAGCAGTTCTTC.

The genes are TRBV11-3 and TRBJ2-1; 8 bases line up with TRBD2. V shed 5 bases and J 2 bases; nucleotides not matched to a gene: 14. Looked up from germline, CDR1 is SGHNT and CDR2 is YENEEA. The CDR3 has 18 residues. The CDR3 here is CASSAGGVLADAYNEQFF. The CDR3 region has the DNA TGTGCCAGCAGCGCCGGGGGGGTCCTAGCGGATGCCTACAATGAGCAGTTCTTC.